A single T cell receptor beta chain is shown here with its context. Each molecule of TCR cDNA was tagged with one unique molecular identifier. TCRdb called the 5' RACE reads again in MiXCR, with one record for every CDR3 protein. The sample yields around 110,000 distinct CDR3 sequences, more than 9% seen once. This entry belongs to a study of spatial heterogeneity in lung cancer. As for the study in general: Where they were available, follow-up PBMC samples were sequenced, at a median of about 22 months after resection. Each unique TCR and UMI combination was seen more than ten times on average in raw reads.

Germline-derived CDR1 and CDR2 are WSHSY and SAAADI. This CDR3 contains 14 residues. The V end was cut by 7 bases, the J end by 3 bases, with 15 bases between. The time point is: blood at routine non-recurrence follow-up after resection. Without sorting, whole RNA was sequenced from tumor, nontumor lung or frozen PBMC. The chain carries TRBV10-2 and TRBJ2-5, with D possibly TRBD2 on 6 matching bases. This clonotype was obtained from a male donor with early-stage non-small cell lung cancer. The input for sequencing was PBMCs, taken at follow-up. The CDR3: CASTVSEGKETQYF. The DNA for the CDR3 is TGCGCCAGCACCGTCTCGGAGGGAAAAGAGACCCAGTACTTC.